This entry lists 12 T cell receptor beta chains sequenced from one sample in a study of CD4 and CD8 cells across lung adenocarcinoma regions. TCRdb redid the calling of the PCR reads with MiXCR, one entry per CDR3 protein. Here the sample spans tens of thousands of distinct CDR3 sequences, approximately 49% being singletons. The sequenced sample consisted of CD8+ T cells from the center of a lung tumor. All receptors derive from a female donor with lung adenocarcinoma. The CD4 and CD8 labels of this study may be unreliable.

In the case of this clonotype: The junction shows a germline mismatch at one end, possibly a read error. DNA for the CDR3: TGTGCCAGCAGTTCCCTCAAAGAGACGCAGTATTTC. It specifies CASSSLKETQYF. V is TRBV27 and J is TRBJ2-3; the D is unclear. This CDR3 has 12 residues. Germline CDR1 is MNHEY and CDR2 is SMNVEV (reference sequence).

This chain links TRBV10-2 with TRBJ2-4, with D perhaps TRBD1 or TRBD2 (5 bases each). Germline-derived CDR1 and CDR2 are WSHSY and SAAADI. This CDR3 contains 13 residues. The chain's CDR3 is CVSGLWAKNIQYF. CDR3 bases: TGCGTCTCGGGGCTGTGGGCCAAAAACATTCAGTACTTC.

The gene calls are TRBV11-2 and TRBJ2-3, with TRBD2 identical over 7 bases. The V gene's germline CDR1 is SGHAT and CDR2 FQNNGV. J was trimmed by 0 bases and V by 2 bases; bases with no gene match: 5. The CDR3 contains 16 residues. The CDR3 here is CASSLRGGSSTDTQYF. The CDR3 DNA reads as TGTGCCAGCAGCTTAAGGGGAGGGTCTAGCACAGATACGCAGTATTTT.

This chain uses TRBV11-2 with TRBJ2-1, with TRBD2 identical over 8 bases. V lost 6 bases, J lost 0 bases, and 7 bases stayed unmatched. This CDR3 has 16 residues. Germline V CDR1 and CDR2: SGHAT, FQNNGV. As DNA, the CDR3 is TGTGCCAGCAGAAAGAACAGCGGGAGCTCCTACAATGAGCAGTTCTTC. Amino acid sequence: CASRKNSGSSYNEQFF. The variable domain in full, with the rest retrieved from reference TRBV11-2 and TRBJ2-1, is EAGVAQSPRYKIIEKRQSVAFWCNPISGHATLYWYQQILGQGPKLLIQFQNNGVVDDSQLPKDRFSAERLKGVDSTLKIQPAKLEDSAVYLCASRKNSGSSYNEQFFGPGTRLTVL.

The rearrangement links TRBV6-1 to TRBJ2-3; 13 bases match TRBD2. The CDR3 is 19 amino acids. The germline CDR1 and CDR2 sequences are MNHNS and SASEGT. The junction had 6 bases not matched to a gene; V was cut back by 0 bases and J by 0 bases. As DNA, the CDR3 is TGTGCCAGCAGTGAAGCTCCGGGACTAGCGGGGACCAGCACAGATACGCAGTATTTT. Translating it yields CASSEAPGLAGTSTDTQYF.

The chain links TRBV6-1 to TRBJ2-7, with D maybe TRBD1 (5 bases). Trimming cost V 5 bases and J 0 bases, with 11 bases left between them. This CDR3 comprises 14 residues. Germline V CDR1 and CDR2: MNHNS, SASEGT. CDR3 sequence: CASSTDSASYEQYF. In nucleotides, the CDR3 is TGTGCCAGCAGTACAGACAGCGCCTCCTACGAGCAGTACTTC.

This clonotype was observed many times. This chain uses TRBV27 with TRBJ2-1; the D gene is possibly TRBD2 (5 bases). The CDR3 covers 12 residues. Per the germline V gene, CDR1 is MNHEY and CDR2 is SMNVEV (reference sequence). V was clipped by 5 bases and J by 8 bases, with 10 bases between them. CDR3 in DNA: TGTGCCAGCAGTCGGGGTGCGCATGAGCAGTTCTTC. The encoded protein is CASSRGAHEQFF.

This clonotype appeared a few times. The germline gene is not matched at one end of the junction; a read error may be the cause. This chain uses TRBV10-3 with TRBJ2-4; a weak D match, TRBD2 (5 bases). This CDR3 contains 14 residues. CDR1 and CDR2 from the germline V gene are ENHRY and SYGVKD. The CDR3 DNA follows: TGTGCCACCAAGGTCCCGGGTGAGGGAGACATCCAGTACTTC. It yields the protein CATKVPGEGDIQYF.

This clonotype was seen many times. CDR3 region: CASSLNQGETQYF. DNA of the CDR3: TGTGCCAGCAGCTTAAATCAAGGGGAGACCCAGTACTTC. The gene calls are TRBV7-7 and TRBJ2-5; D remains ambiguous. Per the germline V gene, CDR1 is SSHAT and CDR2 is FNYEAQ (reference sequence). Trimming stripped 2 bases from V and 5 bases from J, with 9 bases between. This CDR3 is 13 amino acids long.

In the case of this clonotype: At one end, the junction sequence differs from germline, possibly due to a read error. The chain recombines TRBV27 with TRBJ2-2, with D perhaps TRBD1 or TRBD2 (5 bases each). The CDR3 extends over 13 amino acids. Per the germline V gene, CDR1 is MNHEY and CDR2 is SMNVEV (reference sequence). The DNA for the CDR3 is TGTGGCAGCAGGGTAAGTCGCACCGGGACGCTGTTTTTT. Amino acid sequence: CGSRVSRTGTLFF.

The CDR3 DNA reads TGTGCCACACGTCGGGAGCGCTCTAACAATGAGCAGTTCTTC. This codes for CATRRERSNNEQFF. The rearrangement links TRBV10-3 to TRBJ2-1; tentative D call: TRBD2 (6 bases). The V end lost 10 bases, the J end lost 5 bases, and 18 bases lay between the germline ends. The CDR3 loop spans 14 amino acids. Germline-derived CDR1 and CDR2 are ENHRY and SYGVKD.

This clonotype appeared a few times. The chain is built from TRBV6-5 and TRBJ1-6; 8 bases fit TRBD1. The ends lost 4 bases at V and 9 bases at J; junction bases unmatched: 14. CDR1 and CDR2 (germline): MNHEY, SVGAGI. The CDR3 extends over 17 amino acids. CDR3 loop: CASSSLAAAGGFSPLHF. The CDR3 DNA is TGTGCCAGCAGTTCCCTAGCCGCGGCAGGGGGCTTTTCACCCCTCCACTTT.